Listed here are 26 T cell receptor beta chains from one sample, sequenced in a study of blood T cell repertoires in COVID-19. Method: immunoSEQ multiplex PCR; TCRdb's copy keeps in-frame clones and lacks some. The data show around 90,000 clones, with roughly 92% seen just once and about 6.3% held by the top ten. The sample was peripheral blood. The source of these receptors is a woman aged 55-70 years with active COVID-19.

This clone appeared a single time. This chain connects TRBV4-3 to TRBJ1-6, with D possibly TRBD1 on 6 matching bases. V gave up 4 bases and J gave up 0 bases, with 22 bases separating them. This CDR3 is 20 amino acids long. Germline V gene lookup returns CDR1 LGHNA and CDR2 YSLEER. The CDR3 DNA reads as TGCGCCAGCAGCCTACAAATAATAGGGGGGGCAAGCTCCTATAATTCACCCCTCCACTTT. Translated: CASSLQIIGGASSYNSPLHF.

The V call is TRBV5-6, the J call TRBJ2-2, with D unresolved. Germline V CDR1 and CDR2: SGHDT, YYEEEE. V shed 4 bases and J shed 7 bases, with 11 bases lying between them. The CDR3 has 13 residues. CDR3 region: CASSRDSGGELFF. CDR3 bases: TGTGCCAGCAGCAGAGACTCGGGCGGGGAGCTGTTTTTT.

The V call is TRBV6-5, the J call TRBJ1-4; the match to TRBD1 covers 9 bases. V dropped 2 bases and J dropped 9; count of bases not matched to a gene: 4. CDR1 is MNHEY and CDR2 is SVGAGI in the germline V gene. The CDR3 loop spans 14 amino acids. DNA of the CDR3: TGTGCCAGCAGTTACAAGACAGGGGGGCAAAAACTGTTTTTT. Encoded protein: CASSYKTGGQKLFF.

The J gene is TRBJ2-1, the V gene TRBV7-8; TRBD1 agrees at 8 bases. The germline V gene has CDR1 SGHVS and CDR2 FQNEAQ. The CDR3 has 16 amino acids. Losses at the gene ends were 6 bases for V and 3 bases for J; bases not matched to a gene: 10. The CDR3 loop is CASRDTGTGVYNEQFF. CDR3 in DNA: TGTGCCAGCAGAGATACAGGGACAGGAGTCTACAATGAGCAGTTCTTC.

On this clone itself: This CDR3 is also generated by other DNA sequences in the sample. This chain links TRBV7-2 with TRBJ2-2; 8 nucleotides match TRBD2. Germline CDR1 SGHTA, CDR2 FQGNSA. The CDR3 is made up of 15 amino acids. V lost 6 bases, J lost 0 bases, and 3 bases stayed unmatched. In DNA form, the CDR3 reads TGTGCCAGCAGTATTAGCGGGGCGAACACCGGGGAGCTGTTTTTT. This sequence encodes CASSISGANTGELFF.

The chain has TRBV4-1 and TRBJ2-5, with 10 bases matching TRBD1. The CDR3 is 15 amino acids. The V gene's germline CDR1 is MGHRA and CDR2 YSYEKL. V shed 4 bases, J shed 5 bases, and the junction held 7 bases outside the gene matches. Written as DNA, the CDR3 is TGCGCCAGCAGCCGCCAGACAGGGGGCAGGGAGACCCAGTACTTC. Encoded protein: CASSRQTGGRETQYF.

This sequence joins TRBV10-3 and TRBJ2-5, with unresolved D. The germline V gene encodes CDR1 ENHRY and CDR2 SYGVKD. CDR3 length: 14 residues. Trimming removed 2 bases at V and 5 bases at J, with 12 bases between. The chain's CDR3 is CAISEERFRETQYF. For the CDR3, the DNA is TGTGCCATCAGTGAGGAGAGGTTCCGGGAGACCCAGTACTTC.

The chain uses TRBV9 and TRBJ2-1; TRBD2 matches at 7 bases. The CDR3 has 16 residues. Germline CDR1 and CDR2: SGDLS and YYNGEE. V was pared by 3 bases and J by 0 bases, with 6 bases of the junction left unmatched. The CDR3 bases are TGTGCCAGCAGCGGGGGACTATACGTCTCCTACAATGAGCAGTTCTTC. Residues: CASSGGLYVSYNEQFF.

This sequence joins TRBV9 and TRBJ2-3, with 8 bases matching TRBD2. V was pared by 4 bases and J by 8 bases, with 3 bases of the junction left unmatched. The V gene's germline CDR1 is SGDLS and CDR2 YYNGEE. This CDR3 is built from 12 residues. CDR3 loop: CASSFREGTQYF. The CDR3 bases are TGTGCCAGCAGCTTCCGGGAGGGTACGCAGTATTTT.

The V call is TRBV14, the J call TRBJ1-2; D perhaps matches TRBD1 (5 bases). The CDR3 runs 14 residues. Trimming stripped 2 bases from V and 6 bases from J, with 13 bases between. Germline CDR1 is SGHDN and CDR2 is FVKESK. In DNA form, the CDR3 reads TGTGCCAGCAGCCAACCCGGCGGGGGGGATGGCTACACCTTC. Translating gives CASSQPGGGDGYTF.

This chain connects TRBV9 to TRBJ2-3, with 9 positions matching TRBD2. CDR3 size: 15 residues. V dropped 2 bases and J dropped 1; count of bases not matched to a gene: 2. Germline CDR1 reads SGDLS; CDR2 reads YYNGEE. In DNA, the CDR3 is TGTGCCAGCAGCGTTGCGGGGGGGCGCACAGATACGCAGTATTTT. Translated: CASSVAGGRTDTQYF.

The chain employs TRBV28 and TRBJ1-2; D gene uncertain. Trimming cost V 6 bases and J 5 bases, with 19 bases left between them. Germline CDR1 reads MDHEN; CDR2 reads SYDVKM. This CDR3 comprises 15 residues. The CDR3 bases are TGTGCCAGCAGCCTCCTTTCCTTCCGCGGATATGGCTACACCTTC. The encoded protein is CASSLLSFRGYGYTF.

The chain carries TRBV7-2 and TRBJ2-4; TRBD1 matches 8 bases. The V segment lost 1 base and the J segment 6 bases; nucleotides outside the gene matches: 14. Germline V gene data show CDR1 as SGHTA and CDR2 as FQGNSA. This CDR3 has 18 residues. CDR3 DNA: TGTGCCAGCAGCTTAGGACGAGGACAGGGAGTGGGGTTAAACATTCAGTACTTC. It yields the protein CASSLGRGQGVGLNIQYF.

This clone was detected once. The chain employs TRBV2 and TRBJ2-1, with 8 bases that match TRBD1. V dropped 5 bases and J dropped 6; count of bases not matched to a gene: 9. The length of the CDR3 is 15 residues. The germline V gene encodes CDR1 SNHLY and CDR2 FYNNEI. Written as DNA, the CDR3 is TGTGCCAGCAGTCGGCGGACAGGGTCCCTCAATGAGCAGTTCTTC. Residues: CASSRRTGSLNEQFF.

The V and J genes are TRBV18 and TRBJ2-1; D is possibly TRBD1 (7 bases). The CDR3 is 15 residues long. Germline lookup yields CDR1 KGHSH and CDR2 LQKENI. The V end was cut by 2 bases, the J end by 8 bases, with 16 bases between. CDR3 DNA: TGTGCCAGCTCACCAGGAGCAGGGGGGAGCGATGAGCAGTTCTTC. It codes for CASSPGAGGSDEQFF.

The chain links TRBV19 to TRBJ1-6, with a weak D call TRBD1 (5 bases). Trimming pared 2 bases from V and 11 bases from J, leaving 19 bases between. Germline-derived CDR1 and CDR2 are LNHDA and SQIVND (reference sequence). The CDR3 is 16 amino acids. CDR3 in DNA: TGTGCCAGTAGTATAACTCTAACAGGCCTCCCGACACCCCTCCACTTT. Its protein product is CASSITLTGLPTPLHF.

This clone was recorded once. This rearrangement joins TRBV30 to TRBJ1-1; D call uncertain. Between the trimmed V and J ends, which lost 5 bases and 4 bases, there was a span of 20 bases. This CDR3 comprises 15 residues. CDR1 is GTSNPN and CDR2 is SVGIG in the germline V gene (reference sequence). The DNA of the CDR3 is TGTGCCTGGTCCCGGGGTGTCCGGGAGGGCACTGAAGCTTTCTTT. This gives the protein CAWSRGVREGTEAFF.

The chain is built from TRBV28 and TRBJ1-4; TRBD1 matches at 7 bases. CDR3 size: 15 residues. V trimming: 3 bases; J trimming: 10 bases; junction bases outside the gene matches: 11. Germline assignment: CDR1 MDHEN and CDR2 SYDVKM. In DNA form, the CDR3 reads TGTGCCAGCAGTTTGGAGGGGGCTCGAGGGTTAAAACTGTTTTTT. This codes for CASSLEGARGLKLFF.

This clone has just one count. This sequence joins TRBV5-6 and TRBJ2-7, with TRBD2 matching 8 bases. With 5 bases clipped from V and 2 bases from J, the junction kept 6 bases outside the gene matches. Germline loops: CDR1 SGHDT, CDR2 YYEEEE. This CDR3 is built from 14 residues. The CDR3 here is CASSPRGVAYEQYF. In DNA form, the CDR3 reads TGTGCCAGCAGTCCGCGGGGGGTAGCCTACGAGCAGTACTTC.

This rearrangement joins TRBV28 to TRBJ1-3; TRBD1 might be the D (5 bases). This CDR3 is built from 15 residues. Per the germline V gene, CDR1 is MDHEN and CDR2 is SYDVKM. Trimming pared 3 bases from V and 0 bases from J, leaving 9 bases between. The CDR3 here is CASSFGAASGNTIYF. The DNA for the CDR3 is TGTGCCAGCAGTTTTGGGGCAGCCTCTGGAAACACCATATATTTT. The complete variable domain, with remaining parts taken from reference TRBV28 and TRBJ1-3, reads DVKVTQSSRYLVKRTGEKVFLECVQDMDHENMFWYRQDPGLGLRLIYFSYDVKMKEKGDIPEGYSVSREKKERFSLILESASTNQTSMYLCASSFGAASGNTIYFGEGSWLTVV.

The rearrangement uses TRBV24-1 and TRBJ1-5; a weak D match, TRBD1 (6 bases). The germline gives CDR1 KGHDR, CDR2 SFDVKD. Trimming stripped 2 bases from V and 4 bases from J, with 11 bases between. The CDR3 extends over 15 amino acids. The CDR3 bases are TGTGCCACCAGTGATTCCGGACAGACTAATCAGCCCCAGCATTTT. Amino acids: CATSDSGQTNQPQHF.

V usage is TRBV7-2 and J usage is TRBJ2-6; 8 bases are a match to TRBD1. J lost 0 bases, V lost 3 bases, and 10 bases had no gene match. This CDR3 spans 19 amino acids. Looked up from germline, CDR1 is SGHTA and CDR2 is FQGNSA. CDR3 region: CASSFGQGASLSGANVLTF. For the CDR3, the DNA is TGTGCCAGCAGCTTTGGTCAGGGGGCTAGCCTCTCTGGGGCCAACGTCCTGACTTTC.

The chain combines TRBV12-3 or TRBV12-4 with TRBJ2-7, with a tentative D call TRBD2 (5 bases). This CDR3 is built from 12 residues. The V and J ends lost 7 bases and 5 bases respectively, with 12 bases between them. The CDR3 nucleotides are TGTGCCAGCACCCTCGGACTGGACGAGCAGTACTTC. It yields the protein CASTLGLDEQYF.

V and J are TRBV6-1 and TRBJ2-7, with D unresolved. The germline CDR1 and CDR2 sequences are MNHNS and SASEGT. The ends were cut back, 2 bases at V and 0 bases at J, with 8 bases in the middle. CDR3 length: 14 amino acids. CDR3 nucleotide sequence: TGTGCCAGCAGTGAATCCCACGGCTCCTACGAGCAGTACTTC. Encoded protein: CASSESHGSYEQYF.

The chain combines TRBV3-1 (or the pseudogene TRBV3-2) with TRBJ1-6, with TRBD1 matching over 8 bases. The germline CDR1 and CDR2 sequences are LGHDT and YNNKEL (reference sequence). The CDR3 is 16 amino acids. With 4 bases clipped from V and 7 bases from J, the junction kept 9 bases outside the gene matches. The CDR3 coding sequence is TGTGCCAGCAGCCCCGGACAGGGAAGGACAAATTCACCCCTCCACTTT. Its protein is CASSPGQGRTNSPLHF.

The V call is TRBV25-1, the J call TRBJ2-7; 8 nucleotides line up with TRBD1. Germline V gene lookup returns CDR1 MGHDK and CDR2 SYGVNS. V shed 6 bases, J shed 2 bases, and the junction held 9 bases outside the gene matches. This CDR3 has 15 residues. CDR3: CASSPTGVFPYEQYF. CDR3 bases: TGTGCCAGCAGCCCGACAGGGGTGTTTCCCTACGAGCAGTACTTC.